These T cell receptor beta chains were read from a single sample in a study of CD8 T cells in ankylosing spondylitis. Via MiXCR, TCRdb re-called the 5' RACE reads, giving one row per CDR3 protein. The sample includes more than 150,000 distinct CDR3 sequences, around a sixth seen only once; the top ten take around 4.5%. Source material: blood, either unsorted or a sorted T cell fraction (not recorded which). The source is a male donor under 30 with ankylosing spondylitis or in good health (not recorded which). Both conserved end residues are part of each CDR3.

V	CDR3
TRBV12-3/TRBV12-4	CASKGQGILAGDNEQFF
TRBV10-3	CAISESSGTGESEQFF
TRBV12-3/TRBV12-4	CASRGQGTVAEAFF
TRBV20-1	CSAPTGGVGEQYF
TRBV6-2/TRBV6-3	CASSYLSDYGYTF
TRBV7-9	CASIKQTAEQFF
TRBV12-3/TRBV12-4	CASSLTGPEQYF
TRBV5-5	CASSLFFSANYGYTF
TRBV2	CASSLTGQAMETQYF
TRBV10-3	CATQQGAQSPLHF
TRBV6-2/TRBV6-3	CASSSSMFGHPSGYTF
TRBV5-6	CASTTSSETQYF
TRBV10-3	CATVGRGERDNEQFF
TRBV14	CASSPGGSGGNTIYF
TRBV4-3	CASSQDQASTEQYF
TRBV20-1	CSAVGRLYEQYF
TRBV7-8	CASSLVRVGTGMKTQYF
TRBV29-1	CSVVIGVGGEQFF
TRBV15	CATSRGNGDQPQHF
TRBV6-2/TRBV6-3	CASSGGPGLAEPSETQYF
TRBV4-3	CASSQEDGGEQFF
TRBV12-3/TRBV12-4	CASSPGTGVGYTF
TRBV11-2	CASSLGAGTAGELFF
TRBV3-1	CASSRGFGDTGELFF
TRBV29-1	CSGDHRANTEAFF
TRBV12-3/TRBV12-4	CASSLWDYSPLHF
TRBV3-1	CASSQAGAADTQYF
TRBV7-6	CASSLVAGVTTNEKLFF
TRBV6-5	CASHRALGQPQHF
TRBV7-3	CASSPHGGPLSYEQYF
TRBV10-3	CATSFTAPGANVLTF
TRBV9	CASSAGTSGMVDNEQFF
TRBV12-5	CASRRDTGELFF
TRBV30	CAWSPRVGELFF
TRBV10-3	CAIGPGQGGTEAFF
TRBV18	CASSPSSGSNQPQHF
TRBV20-1	CSAIPRRDPADGEQFF
TRBV12-3/TRBV12-4	CASSPGTSGSWSYEQYF
TRBV12-3/TRBV12-4	CASSPGLAGPNTGELFF
TRBV4-1	CASSLGGRSSYNEQFF
TRBV7-2	CASSLDLSGRGETQYF
TRBV5-1	CASSLTAGGSTDTQYF
TRBV12-3/TRBV12-4	CASSPGTSLTDTQYF
TRBV29-1	CSVEGVAEGITGELFF
TRBV21-1	CASPQFRTEAFF
TRBV15	CATSTEDRSGANVLTF
TRBV29-1	CSVPFLTDTQYF
TRBV30	CAWSRLAGGVSSYEQYF
TRBV20-1	CSDSRLRSYEQYF
TRBV7-9	CASSPTREGYTQYF
TRBV20-1	CSALGANNSPLHF
TRBV9	CASSVAGTAMNPYGYTF
TRBV12-3/TRBV12-4	CASSLNGTPKETQYF
TRBV30	CAWSPPSGSFTYNEQFF